This T cell receptor (beta chain) was recorded in a study of blood T cells in healthy people across ages. Findings and limits, study-wide: Older individuals had lower TCR beta diversity per million T cells (the decline was roughly linear).

The CDR3 totals 14 residues. Germline values: CDR1 SEHNR, CDR2 FQNEAQ (reference sequence). The germline V and J ends were trimmed by 5 bases and 6 bases, with 13 bases remaining between them. The sample holds one count of this clonotype. The antigen is unknown. Donors ranged from about 6 to 95 years old and were healthy Caucasians in Russia. A minimum of 6 micrograms of total RNA was extracted per sample. With a J-beta primer mix and a sample-barcoded 5' primer, a second PCR ran about 7 to 12 cycles. Every cDNA molecule carried a tag from a template-switch adaptor bearing 12 random nucleotides. Via MiXCR, TCRdb re-called the 5' RACE reads, giving one row per CDR3 protein. The repertoire holds about 1.4 million distinct CDR3 sequences, 45% to 70% seen once, with 6.5% to 8% in the top ten.

This TCR was recovered from a young man in good health. This rearrangement joins TRBV7-9 to TRBJ2-2; D might be TRBD1 (6 bases). The specimen was blood. CDR3 sequence reads: CASSAFRGAGELFF. The CDR3 DNA sequence: TGTGCCAGCAGCGCCTTCAGGGGAGCCGGGGAGCTGTTTTTT.